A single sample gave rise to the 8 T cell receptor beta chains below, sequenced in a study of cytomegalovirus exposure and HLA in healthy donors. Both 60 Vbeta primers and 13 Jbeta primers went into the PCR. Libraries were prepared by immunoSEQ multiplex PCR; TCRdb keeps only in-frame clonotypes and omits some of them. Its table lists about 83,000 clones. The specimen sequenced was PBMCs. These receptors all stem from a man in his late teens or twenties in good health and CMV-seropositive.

CDR3 bases: TGTGCCAGCTCCCGAGGGCTTACCTCCTACGAGCAGTACTTC. Translation: CASSRGLTSYEQYF. The chain links TRBV6-1 to TRBJ2-7, with a tentative D call TRBD2 (5 bases). The CDR3 sequence is 14 residues long. CDR1 MNHNS and CDR2 SASEGT come from the germline V gene. Trimming removed 8 bases at V and 0 bases at J, with 14 bases between.

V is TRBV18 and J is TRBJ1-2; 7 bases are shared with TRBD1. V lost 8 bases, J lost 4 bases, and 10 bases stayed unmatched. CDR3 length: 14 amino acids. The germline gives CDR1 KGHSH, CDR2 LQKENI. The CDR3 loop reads CASRYPTGPYGYTF. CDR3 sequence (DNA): TGTGCCAGCCGATATCCGACAGGGCCCTATGGCTACACCTTC.

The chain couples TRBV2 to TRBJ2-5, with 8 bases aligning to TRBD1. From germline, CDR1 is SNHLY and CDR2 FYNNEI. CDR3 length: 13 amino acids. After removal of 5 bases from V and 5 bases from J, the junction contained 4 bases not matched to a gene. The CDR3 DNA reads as TGTGCCAGCAGTAGCAGGGGGCGGGAGACCCAGTACTTC. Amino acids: CASSSRGRETQYF.

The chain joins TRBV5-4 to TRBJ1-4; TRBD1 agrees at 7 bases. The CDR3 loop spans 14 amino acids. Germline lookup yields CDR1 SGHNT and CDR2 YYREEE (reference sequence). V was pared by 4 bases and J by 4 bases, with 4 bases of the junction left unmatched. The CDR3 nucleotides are TGTGCCAGCAGCACGGACAGGTATAATGAAAAACTGTTTTTT. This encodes CASSTDRYNEKLFF.

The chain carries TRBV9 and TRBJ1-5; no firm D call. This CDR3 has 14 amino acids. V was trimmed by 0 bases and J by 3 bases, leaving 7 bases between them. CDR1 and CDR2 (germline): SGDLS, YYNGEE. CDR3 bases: TGTGCCAGCAGCGTAGGCGGATCCAATCAGCCCCAGCATTTT. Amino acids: CASSVGGSNQPQHF. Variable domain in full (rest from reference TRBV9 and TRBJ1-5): DSGVTQTPKHLITATGQRVTLRCSPRSGDLSVYWYQQSLDQGLQFLIQYYNGEERAKGNILERFSAQQFPDLHSELNLSSLELGDSALYFCASSVGGSNQPQHFGDGTRLSIL.

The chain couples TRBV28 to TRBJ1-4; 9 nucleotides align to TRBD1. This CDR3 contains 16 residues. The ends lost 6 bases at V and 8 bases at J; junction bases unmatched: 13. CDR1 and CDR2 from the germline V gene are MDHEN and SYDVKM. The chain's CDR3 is CASRDAGTGPAEKLFF. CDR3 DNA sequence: TGTGCCAGCAGAGACGCCGGGACAGGGCCCGCGGAAAAACTGTTTTTT. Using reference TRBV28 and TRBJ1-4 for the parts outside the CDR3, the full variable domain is DVKVTQSSRYLVKRTGEKVFLECVQDMDHENMFWYRQDPGLGLRLIYFSYDVKMKEKGDIPEGYSVSREKKERFSLILESASTNQTSMYLCASRDAGTGPAEKLFFGSGTQLSVL.

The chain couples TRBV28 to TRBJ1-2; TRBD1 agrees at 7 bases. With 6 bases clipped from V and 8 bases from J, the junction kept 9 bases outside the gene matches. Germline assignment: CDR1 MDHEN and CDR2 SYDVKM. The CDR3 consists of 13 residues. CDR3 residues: CASRGTGERGYTF. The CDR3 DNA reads TGTGCCAGCAGGGGAACAGGGGAAAGGGGCTACACCTTC.

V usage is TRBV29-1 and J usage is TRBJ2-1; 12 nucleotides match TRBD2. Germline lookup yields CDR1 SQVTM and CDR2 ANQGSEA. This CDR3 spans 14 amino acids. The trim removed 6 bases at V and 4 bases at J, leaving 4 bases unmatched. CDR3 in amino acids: CSVLTSGGYNEQFF. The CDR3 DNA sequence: TGCAGCGTCCTCACTAGCGGGGGGTACAATGAGCAGTTCTTC.